Following are 11 T cell receptor beta chains from one sample sequenced in a study of cytomegalovirus exposure and HLA in healthy donors. The PCR made use of 60 Vbeta and 13 Jbeta primers. Generated by immunoSEQ multiplex PCR, the TCRdb table keeps only in-frame clones and is missing some. Of fewer than 140,000 clones listed, roughly 70% are singletons. The sample consisted of PBMCs. The source is a male donor in good health and CMV-seropositive.

V and J are TRBV28 and TRBJ1-5; TRBD1 agrees at 8 bases. The germline gives CDR1 MDHEN, CDR2 SYDVKM. V trimming: 2 bases; J trimming: 1 base; junction bases outside the gene matches: 28. The CDR3 length is 24 residues. DNA for the CDR3: TGTGCCAGCAGTTTAAGGCATTTGGGCAGGGGGCGAGGAGGACTTTTCCAGAGCAATCAGCCCCAGCATTTT. It yields the protein CASSLRHLGRGRGGLFQSNQPQHF.

For the CDR3, the DNA is TGTGCCAGCAGCTTAGCCAGGGGAAATAATTCACCCCTCCACTTT. Translating gives CASSLARGNNSPLHF. The chain combines TRBV7-9 with TRBJ1-6, with a weak D call TRBD1 (6 bases). V gave up 0 bases and J gave up 5 bases, with 8 bases separating them. The germline gives CDR1 SEHNR, CDR2 FQNEAQ (reference sequence). There are 15 residues in the CDR3.

The J gene is TRBJ2-7, the V gene TRBV4-2; 10 bases are a match to TRBD2. The CDR3 runs 16 residues. J gave up 3 bases and V 1 base, and 6 bases lay outside the gene matches. Germline V lookup: CDR1 LGHNA, CDR2 YNFKEQ. The DNA of the CDR3 is TGTGCCAGCAGCCAAGGGACCGGGACTAGCGACTACGAGCAGTACTTC. Its translation: CASSQGTGTSDYEQYF.

This clone occurred a few times. The junction shows a germline mismatch at one end, possibly a read error. The CDR3 region has the DNA TGTGCTAGCAGCTTGAACCGGGACAGGGGCGAGGTTAACACAGATACGCAGTATTTT. Amino acid sequence: CASSLNRDRGEVNTDTQYF. The rearrangement joins TRBV7-7 to TRBJ2-3; 10 bases map to TRBD1. Germline CDR1 reads SSHAT; CDR2 reads FNYEAQ (reference sequence). CDR3 length: 19 residues.

The V and J genes are TRBV7-2 and TRBJ2-3; D might be TRBD1 (6 bases). CDR1 and CDR2 (germline): SGHTA, FQGNSA. Trimming removed 5 bases from V and 4 bases from J, with 10 bases in between. CDR3 length: 13 residues. CDR3 in amino acids: CASSIRGADTQYF. The DNA of the CDR3 is TGTGCCAGCAGCATCAGGGGTGCAGATACGCAGTATTTT.

This clone has only one observation. V and J are TRBV28 and TRBJ2-1; TRBD2 is a possible D gene (6 bases). V was shortened by 3 bases and J by 6 bases, with 9 bases between the two germline ends. This CDR3 has 13 residues. The V gene's germline CDR1 is MDHEN and CDR2 SYDVKM. The CDR3 spells CASSLYGGNEQFF. The CDR3 nucleotides are TGTGCCAGCAGTTTGTACGGGGGCAATGAGCAGTTCTTC.

This clone was seen a single time. The V and J genes are TRBV14 and TRBJ1-2, with D tentatively TRBD1 (6 bases). Per the germline V gene, CDR1 is SGHDN and CDR2 is FVKESK. V dropped 5 bases and J dropped 4 bases, with 14 bases sitting between them. The CDR3 has 14 residues. The CDR3 nucleotides are TGTGCCAGCAGCTCAGGGGACACGTTCTATGGCTACACCTTC. As protein: CASSSGDTFYGYTF.

This clone was observed a few times. In DNA form, the CDR3 reads TGTGCCAGCACCCGCGGGGCAGGGATTTACGAGCAGTACTTC. Protein product: CASTRGAGIYEQYF. The chain has TRBV7-2 and TRBJ2-7; the D gene is possibly TRBD2 (6 bases). The length of the CDR3 is 14 residues. V shed 7 bases and J shed 4 bases, with 17 bases lying between them. CDR1 SGHTA and CDR2 FQGNSA come from the germline V gene.

This clone has more than one count but fewer than ten. The chain couples TRBV5-1 to TRBJ1-4; 9 nucleotides line up with TRBD1. V trimming: 5 bases; J trimming: 6 bases; junction bases outside the gene matches: 5. The CDR3 is 14 residues long. Germline lookup yields CDR1 SGHRS and CDR2 YFSETQ. The CDR3 region is CASSETGGHEKLFF. The CDR3 DNA is TGCGCCAGCAGTGAAACAGGGGGCCATGAAAAACTGTTTTTT.

In its sample, this clone was seen once. The rearrangement uses TRBV4-3 and TRBJ2-5; 12 bases match TRBD2. The CDR3 runs to 18 residues. After removal of 3 bases from V and 0 bases from J, the junction contained 8 bases not matched to a gene. CDR1 and CDR2 from the germline V gene are LGHNA and YSLEER. Here the CDR3 reads CASSQRGRLAGDQETQYF. CDR3 nucleotide sequence: TGCGCCAGCAGCCAGAGGGGACGACTAGCGGGGGACCAAGAGACCCAGTACTTC.

The rearrangement uses TRBV30 and TRBJ1-2, with 9 nucleotides matching TRBD1. J was trimmed by 4 bases and V by 3 bases; bases with no gene match: 3. The CDR3 is 13 residues long. Germline V gives CDR1 GTSNPN, CDR2 SVGIG (reference sequence). The CDR3 DNA sequence: TGTGCCTGGAGGACAGGGGGGACCTATGGCTACACCTTC. This translates into CAWRTGGTYGYTF.